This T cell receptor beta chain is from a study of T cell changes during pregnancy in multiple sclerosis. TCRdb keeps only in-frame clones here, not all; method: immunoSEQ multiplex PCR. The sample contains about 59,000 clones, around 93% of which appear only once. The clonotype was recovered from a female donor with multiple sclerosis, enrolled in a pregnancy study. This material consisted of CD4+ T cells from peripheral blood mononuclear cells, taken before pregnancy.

CDR3 loop: CASRSSGTSTDTQYF. CDR3 in DNA: TGTGCCAGCAGAAGTAGCGGGACTAGCACAGATACGCAGTATTTT. V gene TRBV7-3 combines with J gene TRBJ2-3; 8 bases align to TRBD2. The germline CDR1 and CDR2 sequences are SGHTA and FQGTGA. This CDR3 is built from 15 residues. The junction had 5 bases not matched to a gene; V was cut back by 6 bases and J by 0 bases.